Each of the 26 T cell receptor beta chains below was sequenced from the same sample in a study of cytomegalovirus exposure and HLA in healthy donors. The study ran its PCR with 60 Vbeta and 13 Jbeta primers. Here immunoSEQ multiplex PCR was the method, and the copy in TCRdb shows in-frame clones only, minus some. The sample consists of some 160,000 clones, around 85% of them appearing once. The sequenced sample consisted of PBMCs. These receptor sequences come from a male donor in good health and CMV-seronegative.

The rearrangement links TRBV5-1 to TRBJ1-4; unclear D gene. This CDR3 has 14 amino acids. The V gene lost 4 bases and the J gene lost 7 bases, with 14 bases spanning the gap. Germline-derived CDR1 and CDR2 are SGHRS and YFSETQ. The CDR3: CASSEEPEGEKLFF. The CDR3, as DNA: TGCGCCAGCAGCGAAGAACCTGAGGGTGAAAAACTGTTTTTT.

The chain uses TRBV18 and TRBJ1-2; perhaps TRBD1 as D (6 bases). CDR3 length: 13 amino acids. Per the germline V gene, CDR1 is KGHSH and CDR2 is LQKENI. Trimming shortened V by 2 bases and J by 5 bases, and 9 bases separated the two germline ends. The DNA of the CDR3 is TGTGCCAGCTCACCAGACACAGGGTATGGCTACACCTTC. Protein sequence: CASSPDTGYGYTF.

The CDR3 is CASSAGTGLEQFF. The CDR3 DNA reads as TGCGCCAGCAGCGCCGGGACAGGGCTTGAGCAGTTCTTC. The chain combines TRBV10-2 with TRBJ2-1; 9 bases map to TRBD1. J was trimmed by 9 bases and V by 6 bases; bases with no gene match: 6. Per the germline V gene, CDR1 is WSHSY and CDR2 is SAAADI. The CDR3 runs 13 residues.

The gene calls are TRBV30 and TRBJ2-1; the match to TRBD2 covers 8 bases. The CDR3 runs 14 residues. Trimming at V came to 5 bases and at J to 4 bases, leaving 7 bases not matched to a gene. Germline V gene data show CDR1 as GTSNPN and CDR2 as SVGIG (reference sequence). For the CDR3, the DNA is TGTGCCTGGGGCCGGGGCGGGGGGTACAATGAGCAGTTCTTC. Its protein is CAWGRGGGYNEQFF.

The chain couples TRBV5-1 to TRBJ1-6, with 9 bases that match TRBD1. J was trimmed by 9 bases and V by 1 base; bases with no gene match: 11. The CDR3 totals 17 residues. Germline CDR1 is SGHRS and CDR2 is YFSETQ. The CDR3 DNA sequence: TGCGCCAGCAGCTTGAACCGCGGGACAGGGTTGGGTTCACCCCTCCACTTT. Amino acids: CASSLNRGTGLGSPLHF.

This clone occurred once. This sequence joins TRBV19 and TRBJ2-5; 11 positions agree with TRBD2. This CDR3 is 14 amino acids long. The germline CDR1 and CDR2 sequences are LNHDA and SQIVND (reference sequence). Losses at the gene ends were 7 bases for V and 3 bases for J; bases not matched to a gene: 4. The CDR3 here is CASTGTSGKETQYF. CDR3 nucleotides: TGTGCCAGTACCGGGACTAGCGGCAAAGAGACCCAGTACTTC.

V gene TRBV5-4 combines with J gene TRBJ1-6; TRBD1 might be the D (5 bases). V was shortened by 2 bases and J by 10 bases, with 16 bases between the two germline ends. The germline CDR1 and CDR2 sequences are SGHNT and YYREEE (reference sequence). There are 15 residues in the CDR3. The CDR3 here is CASSLQVGERSPLHF. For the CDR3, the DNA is TGTGCCAGCAGCTTACAGGTTGGGGAAAGATCACCCCTCCACTTT.

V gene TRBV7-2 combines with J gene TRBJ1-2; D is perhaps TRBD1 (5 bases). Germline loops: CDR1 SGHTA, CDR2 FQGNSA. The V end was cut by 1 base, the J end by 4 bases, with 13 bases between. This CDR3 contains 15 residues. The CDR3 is CASSLGSTGFYGYTF. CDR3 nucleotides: TGTGCCAGCAGCTTAGGGTCTACAGGCTTCTATGGCTACACCTTC.

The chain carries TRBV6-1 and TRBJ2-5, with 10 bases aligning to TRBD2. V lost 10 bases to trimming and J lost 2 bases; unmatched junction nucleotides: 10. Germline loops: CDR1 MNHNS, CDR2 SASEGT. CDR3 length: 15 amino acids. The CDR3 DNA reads TGTGCCACCGAGTCACTAGCGGGGCCACAAGAGACCCAGTACTTC. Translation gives CATESLAGPQETQYF.

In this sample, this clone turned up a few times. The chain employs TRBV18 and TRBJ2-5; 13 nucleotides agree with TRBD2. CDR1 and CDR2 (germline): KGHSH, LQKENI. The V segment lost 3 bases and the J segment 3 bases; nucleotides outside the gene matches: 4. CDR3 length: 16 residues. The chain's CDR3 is CASSPLGTSGEETQYF. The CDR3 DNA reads TGTGCCAGCTCACCCCTCGGGACTAGCGGGGAAGAGACCCAGTACTTC.

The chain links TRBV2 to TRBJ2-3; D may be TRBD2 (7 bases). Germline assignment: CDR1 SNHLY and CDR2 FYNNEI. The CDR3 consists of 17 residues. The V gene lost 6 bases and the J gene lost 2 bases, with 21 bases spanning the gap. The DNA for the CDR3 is TGTGCCAGCAGGCCCTGGGGCGCGGGGGCCTACACAGATACGCAGTATTTT. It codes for CASRPWGAGAYTDTQYF.

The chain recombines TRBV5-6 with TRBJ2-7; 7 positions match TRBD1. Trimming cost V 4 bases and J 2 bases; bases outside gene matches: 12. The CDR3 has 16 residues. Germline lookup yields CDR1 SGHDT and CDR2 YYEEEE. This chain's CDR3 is CASSTRQGTDPYEQYF. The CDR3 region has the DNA TGTGCCAGCAGCACCAGACAGGGTACGGACCCCTACGAGCAGTACTTC.

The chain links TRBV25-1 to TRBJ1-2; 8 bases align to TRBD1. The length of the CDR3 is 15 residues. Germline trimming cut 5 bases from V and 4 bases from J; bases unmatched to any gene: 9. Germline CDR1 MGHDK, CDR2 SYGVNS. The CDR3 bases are TGTGCCAGCAGTCCTCCGGGACAGGAAGTCTATGGCTACACCTTC. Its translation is CASSPPGQEVYGYTF.

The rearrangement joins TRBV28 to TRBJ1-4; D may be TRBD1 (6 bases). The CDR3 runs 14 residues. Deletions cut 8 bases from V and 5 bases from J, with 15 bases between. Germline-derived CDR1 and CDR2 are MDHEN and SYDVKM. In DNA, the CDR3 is TGTGCCAGCGGGCGACAGGCCACAAATGAAAAACTGTTTTTT. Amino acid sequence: CASGRQATNEKLFF.

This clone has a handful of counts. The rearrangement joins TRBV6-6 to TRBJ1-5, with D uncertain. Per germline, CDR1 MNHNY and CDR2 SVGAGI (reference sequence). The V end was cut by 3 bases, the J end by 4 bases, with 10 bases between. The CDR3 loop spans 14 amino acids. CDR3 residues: CASSYRAGNQPQHF. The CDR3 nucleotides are TGTGCCAGCAGTTATAGGGCGGGGAATCAGCCCCAGCATTTT.

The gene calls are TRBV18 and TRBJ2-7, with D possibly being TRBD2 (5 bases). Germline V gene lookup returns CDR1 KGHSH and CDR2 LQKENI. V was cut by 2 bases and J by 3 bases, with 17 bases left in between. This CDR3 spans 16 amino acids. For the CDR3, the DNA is TGTGCCAGCTCACCAGGTTTTCGAGTCGGGGACTACGAGCAGTACTTC. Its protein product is CASSPGFRVGDYEQYF.

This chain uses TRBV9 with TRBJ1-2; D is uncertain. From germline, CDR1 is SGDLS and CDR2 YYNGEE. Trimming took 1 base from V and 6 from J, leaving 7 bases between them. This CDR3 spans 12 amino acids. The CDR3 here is CASSVSGDGYTF. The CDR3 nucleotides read TGTGCCAGCAGCGTAAGCGGGGATGGCTACACCTTC.

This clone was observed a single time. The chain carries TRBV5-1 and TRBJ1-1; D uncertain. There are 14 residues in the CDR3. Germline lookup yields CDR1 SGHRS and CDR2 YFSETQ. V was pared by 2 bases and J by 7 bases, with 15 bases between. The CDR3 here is CASSFGGLESEAFF. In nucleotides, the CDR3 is TGCGCCAGCAGCTTCGGCGGCCTGGAAAGTGAAGCTTTCTTT.

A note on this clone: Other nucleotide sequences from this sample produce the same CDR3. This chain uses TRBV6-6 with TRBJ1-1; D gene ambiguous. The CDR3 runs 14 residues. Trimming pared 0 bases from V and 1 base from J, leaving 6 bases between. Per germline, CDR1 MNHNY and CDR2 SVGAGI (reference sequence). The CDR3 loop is CASSYSTGNTEAFF. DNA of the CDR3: TGTGCCAGCAGTTACTCGACGGGGAACACTGAAGCTTTCTTT.

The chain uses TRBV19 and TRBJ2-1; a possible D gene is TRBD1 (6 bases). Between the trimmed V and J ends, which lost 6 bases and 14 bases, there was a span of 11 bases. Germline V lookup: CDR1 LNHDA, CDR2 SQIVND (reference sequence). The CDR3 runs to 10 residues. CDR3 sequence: CASSGHREFF. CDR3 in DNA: TGTGCCAGTAGCGGACACAGGGAGTTCTTC.

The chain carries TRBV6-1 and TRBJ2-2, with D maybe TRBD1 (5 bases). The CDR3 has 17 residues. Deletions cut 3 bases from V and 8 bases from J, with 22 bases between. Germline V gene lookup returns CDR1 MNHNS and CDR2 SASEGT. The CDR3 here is CASSDHRTYSFMGELFF. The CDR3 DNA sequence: TGTGCCAGCAGTGACCATCGGACATATAGTTTTATGGGGGAGCTGTTTTTT.

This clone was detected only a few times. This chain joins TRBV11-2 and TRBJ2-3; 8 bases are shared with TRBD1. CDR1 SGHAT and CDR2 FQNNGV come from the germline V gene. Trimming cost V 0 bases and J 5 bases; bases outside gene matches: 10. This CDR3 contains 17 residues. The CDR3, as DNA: TGTGCCAGCAGCTTAGAATCCGGCAGGGGGCTCCGAGATACGCAGTATTTT. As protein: CASSLESGRGLRDTQYF.

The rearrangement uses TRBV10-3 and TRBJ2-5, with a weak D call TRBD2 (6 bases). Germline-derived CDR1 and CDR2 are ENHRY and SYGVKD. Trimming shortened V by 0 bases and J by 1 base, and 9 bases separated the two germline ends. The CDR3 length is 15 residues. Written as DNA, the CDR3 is TGTGCCATCAGTGAGTCTTGGGACTCCCAAGAGACCCAGTACTTC. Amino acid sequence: CAISESWDSQETQYF.

The CDR3 reads CASSLVPGKNTEAFF. The CDR3 DNA is TGTGCCAGCAGCTTGGTCCCGGGGAAGAACACTGAAGCTTTCTTT. The chain is built from TRBV5-5 and TRBJ1-1; D unresolved. CDR1 is SGHKS, CDR2 YYEKEE, per germline (reference sequence). V was trimmed by 0 bases and J by 1 base, leaving 10 bases between them. The CDR3 is made up of 15 amino acids.

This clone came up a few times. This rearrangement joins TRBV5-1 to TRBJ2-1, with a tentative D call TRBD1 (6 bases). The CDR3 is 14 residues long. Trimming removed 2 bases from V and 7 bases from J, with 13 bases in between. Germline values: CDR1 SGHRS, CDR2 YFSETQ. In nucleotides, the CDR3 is TGCGCCAGCAGCTTAGGGGACAAAGGGAATGAGCAGTTCTTC. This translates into CASSLGDKGNEQFF.

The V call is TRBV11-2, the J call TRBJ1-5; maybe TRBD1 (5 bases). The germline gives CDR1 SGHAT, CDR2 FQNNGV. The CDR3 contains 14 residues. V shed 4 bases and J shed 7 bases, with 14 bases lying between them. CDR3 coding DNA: TGTGCCAGCAGCTCGGCCGGGGGTTCCCAGCCCCAGCATTTT. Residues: CASSSAGGSQPQHF.